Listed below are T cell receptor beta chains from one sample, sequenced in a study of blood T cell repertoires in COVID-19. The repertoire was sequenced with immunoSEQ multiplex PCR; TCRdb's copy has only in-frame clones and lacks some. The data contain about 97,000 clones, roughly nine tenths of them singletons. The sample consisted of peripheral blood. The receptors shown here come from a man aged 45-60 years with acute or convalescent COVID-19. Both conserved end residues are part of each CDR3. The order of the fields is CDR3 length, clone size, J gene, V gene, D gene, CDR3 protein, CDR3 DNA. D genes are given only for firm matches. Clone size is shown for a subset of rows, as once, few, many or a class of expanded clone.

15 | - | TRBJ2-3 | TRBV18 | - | CASSRVSTGTDTQYF | TGTGCCAGCTCGCGGGTGTCGACTGGCACAGATACGCAGTATTTT
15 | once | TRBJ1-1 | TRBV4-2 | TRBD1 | CASSQAGGGHTEAFF | TGTGCCAGCAGCCAAGCAGGGGGCGGGCACACTGAAGCTTTCTTT
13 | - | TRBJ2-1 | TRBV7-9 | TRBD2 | CASSHPTKRDRLF | TGTGCCAGCAGCCATCCCACGAAGCGGGACCGGCTCTTC
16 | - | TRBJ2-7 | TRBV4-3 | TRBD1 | CASSQGAGTGAYEQYF | TGCGCCAGCAGCCAAGGGGCGGGGACAGGCGCCTACGAGCAGTACTTC
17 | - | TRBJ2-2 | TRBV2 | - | CASSEDRSGSSTGELFF | TGTGCCAGCAGTGAAGATCGCTCGGGGAGTAGCACCGGGGAGCTGTTTTTT
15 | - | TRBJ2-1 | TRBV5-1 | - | CASSSRTGTYNEQFF | TGCGCCAGCAGCTCCCGGACGGGAACCTACAATGAGCAGTTCTTC
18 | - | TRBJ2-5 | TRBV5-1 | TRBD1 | CASSLTPGQGIGDETQYF | TGCGCCAGCAGCTTAACTCCGGGACAGGGGATAGGTGACGAGACCCAGTACTTC
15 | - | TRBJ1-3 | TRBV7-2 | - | CASSLGSGFGNTIYF | TGTGCCAGCAGCTTAGGGAGTGGGTTTGGAAACACCATATATTTT
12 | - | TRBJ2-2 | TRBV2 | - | CASDPGTGELFF | TGTGCCAGCGATCCAGGCACCGGGGAGCTGTTTTTT
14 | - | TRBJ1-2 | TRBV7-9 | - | CASTFLEDHYGYTF | TGTGCCAGCACCTTCCTGGAGGACCACTATGGCTACACCTTC
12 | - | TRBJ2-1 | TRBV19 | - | CASSIVAEEQFF | TGTGCCAGTAGTATAGTAGCGGAGGAGCAGTTCTTC
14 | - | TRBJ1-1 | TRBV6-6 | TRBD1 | CASSIQGVNTEAFF | TGTGCCAGCAGTATACAGGGGGTGAACACTGAAGCTTTCTTT
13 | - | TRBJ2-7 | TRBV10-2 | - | CASSDPITYEQYF | TGCGCCAGCAGTGATCCTATTACCTACGAGCAGTACTTC
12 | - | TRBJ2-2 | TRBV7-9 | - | CASSAYTGELFF | TGTGCCAGCAGCGCGTACACCGGGGAGCTGTTTTTT
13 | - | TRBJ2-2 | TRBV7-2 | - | CASSLDYTGELFF | TGTGCCAGCAGCTTAGACTACACCGGGGAGCTGTTTTTT
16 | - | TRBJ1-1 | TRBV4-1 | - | CASSQDLRRAGTEAFF | TGCGCCAGCAGCCAAGATCTACGCAGGGCGGGGACTGAAGCTTTCTTT
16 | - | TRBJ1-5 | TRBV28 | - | CASTPATGPRNQPQHF | TGTGCCAGCACCCCTGCGACAGGCCCTAGGAATCAGCCCCAGCATTTT
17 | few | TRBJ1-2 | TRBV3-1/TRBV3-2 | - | CASSQAGSRETRDGYTF | TGTGCCAGCAGCCAGGCAGGATCCAGGGAAACACGAGATGGCTACACCTTC
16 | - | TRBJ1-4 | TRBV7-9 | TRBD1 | CASSILPGGGGEKLFF | TGTGCCAGCAGCATTTTGCCAGGGGGCGGAGGTGAAAAACTGTTTTTT
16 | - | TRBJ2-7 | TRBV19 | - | CASSSVRGAQTYEQYF | TGTGCCAGTAGTAGTGTCCGGGGGGCGCAAACCTACGAGCAGTACTTC
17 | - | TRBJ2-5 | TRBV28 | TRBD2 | CASSSLGGGTSDETQYF | TGTGCCAGCAGTTCCCTCGGAGGGGGGACTAGTGACGAGACCCAGTACTTC
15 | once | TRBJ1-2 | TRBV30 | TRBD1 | CAWRVLQGARYGYTF | TGTGCCTGGAGGGTACTCCAGGGGGCGCGATATGGCTACACCTTC
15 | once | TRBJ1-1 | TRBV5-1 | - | CASSLGQILNTEAFF | TGCGCCAGCAGCTTGGGACAGATCTTGAACACTGAAGCTTTCTTT
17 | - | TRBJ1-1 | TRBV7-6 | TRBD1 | CASSSSPGQGLNTEAFF | TGTGCCAGCAGCTCCTCACCGGGACAGGGGTTAAACACTGAAGCTTTCTTT
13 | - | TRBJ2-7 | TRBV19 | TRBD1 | CASSIGDRVEQYF | TGTGCCAGTAGTATAGGGGACAGGGTCGAGCAGTACTTC
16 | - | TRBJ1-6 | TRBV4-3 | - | CASSQVTYSYNSPLHF | TGCGCCAGCAGCCAAGTCACTTACTCCTATAATTCACCCCTCCACTTT
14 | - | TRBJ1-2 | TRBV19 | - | CASSIGAGAAGYTF | TGTGCCAGTAGTATCGGAGCAGGGGCGGCAGGCTACACCTTC
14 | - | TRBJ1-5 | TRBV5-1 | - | CASSGGGPGQPQHF | TGCGCCAGCAGCGGGGGGGGGCCGGGACAGCCCCAGCATTTT
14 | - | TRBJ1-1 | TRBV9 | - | CASSVVERGREAFF | TGTGCCAGCAGCGTAGTTGAAAGGGGTCGGGAGGCTTTCTTT
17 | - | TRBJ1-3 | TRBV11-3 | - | CASSTRQQTSSGNTIYF | TGTGCCAGCAGCACCAGACAGCAAACAAGCTCTGGAAACACCATATATTTT
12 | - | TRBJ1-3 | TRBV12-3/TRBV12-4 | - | CASSFYPDTIYF | TGTGCCAGCAGTTTTTATCCAGACACCATATATTTT
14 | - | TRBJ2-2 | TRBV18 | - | CASSLDWNTGELFF | TGTGCCAGCTCCCTGGACTGGAACACCGGGGAGCTGTTTTTT
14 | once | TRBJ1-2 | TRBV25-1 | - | CASSGSAFNYGYTF | TGTGCCAGCAGTGGGAGTGCTTTCAACTATGGCTACACCTTC
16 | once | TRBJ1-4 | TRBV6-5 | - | CASSYNPGAVGEKLFF | TGTGCCAGCAGTTACAACCCAGGGGCGGTGGGTGAAAAACTGTTTTTT
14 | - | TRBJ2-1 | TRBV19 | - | CATLRTGDYNEQFF | TGTGCCACCCTGAGGACTGGGGACTACAATGAGCAGTTCTTC
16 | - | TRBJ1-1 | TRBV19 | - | CASKGIPSLGDTEAFF | TGTGCCAGTAAAGGGATACCGAGCCTAGGGGACACTGAAGCTTTCTTT
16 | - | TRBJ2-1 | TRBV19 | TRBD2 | CASTGTSGDTYNEQFF | TGTGCCAGTACTGGGACTAGCGGGGATACCTACAATGAGCAGTTCTTC
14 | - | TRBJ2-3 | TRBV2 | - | CASSAGSGGDTQYF | TGTGCCAGCAGCGCGGGATCCGGGGGAGATACGCAGTATTTT
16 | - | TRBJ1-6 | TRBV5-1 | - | CASSTGRDPYNSPLHF | TGCGCCAGCAGCACCGGGAGGGACCCCTATAATTCACCCCTCCACTTT
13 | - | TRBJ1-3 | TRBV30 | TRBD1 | CAWRGTGRNTIYF | TGTGCCTGGAGGGGGACAGGTAGAAACACCATATATTTT
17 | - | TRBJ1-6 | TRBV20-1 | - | CSAIDRLRAFYNSPLHF | TGCAGTGCTATTGACAGGCTTCGTGCGTTTTATAATTCACCCCTCCACTTT
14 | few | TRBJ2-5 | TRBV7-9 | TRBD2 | CASSLERGPVRQYF | TGTGCCAGCAGCTTGGAGCGGGGGCCCGTTCGCCAGTACTTC